These T cell receptor beta chains were read from a single sample in a study of blood T cells in healthy people across ages. Each CDR3 protein is one row after TCRdb ran MiXCR on the 5' RACE reads. The sample contains hundreds of thousands of distinct CDR3 sequences, 56% of which appear only once. Sequencing was done on a sample of blood. The source of these receptors is a man between 35 and 55 years old in good health. The CDR3 runs from the conserved cysteine through the conserved F or W. The order of the fields is D gene, clone size, J gene, V gene, CDR3 DNA, CDR3 protein. A D gene is named only where the DNA matches it firmly. A clone size is listed for some rows: how often the clone was seen (once, few, many), or a class if it is expanded.

>TRBD2|NA|TRBJ2-1|TRBV9
TGTGCCAGCAGCGGGGGGGGAGGGCCCTACAATGAGCAGTTCTTC
CASSGGGGPYNEQFF
>NA|NA|TRBJ2-5|TRBV6-1
TGTGCCAGCAGTGCGGGGTGGGGGCAAGAGACCCAGTACTTC
CASSAGWGQETQYF
>NA|NA|TRBJ2-3|TRBV7-2
TGTGCCAGCAGCTTAGTTTCTGGGGATACGCAGTATTTT
CASSLVSGDTQYF
>NA|few|TRBJ2-7|TRBV12-3/TRBV12-4
TGTGCCAGCAGTACAGACAGCTCCTACGAGCAGTACTTC
CASSTDSSYEQYF
>TRBD1|NA|TRBJ2-2|TRBV7-8
TGTGCCAGCAGCTTAGGAGGGACAGGGGACACCGGGGAGCTGTTTTTT
CASSLGGTGDTGELFF
>NA|NA|TRBJ2-2|TRBV7-3
TGTGCCAGCAGCCCTAGGGCGAGCACCGGGGAGCTGTTTTTT
CASSPRASTGELFF
>TRBD1|few|TRBJ2-7|TRBV7-3
TGTGCCAGCAGCTTAACTCGACAGGGTGTCGCCTACGAGCAGTACTTC
CASSLTRQGVAYEQYF
>NA|few|TRBJ2-5|TRBV4-2
TGTGCCAGCAGCCAAGTAGACGGGGAAGAGACCCAGTACTTC
CASSQVDGEETQYF
>NA|NA|TRBJ2-3|TRBV5-1
TGCGCCAGCAGCTTGGTAGCGCCTAGCACAGATACGCAGTATTTT
CASSLVAPSTDTQYF
>TRBD2|NA|TRBJ2-7|TRBV5-1
TGCGCCGGCAGCCCGGGACTAGCGGGGGCCCGCTCCTACAATGAGCAGTACTTC
CAGSPGLAGARSYNEQYF
>TRBD1|few|TRBJ2-3|TRBV9
TGTGCCAGCAGCGTAGAGTTCGGGACAGGGGTTACAGATACGCAGTATTTT
CASSVEFGTGVTDTQYF
>NA|NA|TRBJ1-5|TRBV27
TGTGCCAGCAGTTTCGTGGGGACTTGGGATCAGCCCCAGCATTTT
CASSFVGTWDQPQHF
>NA|NA|TRBJ2-7|TRBV6-5
TGTGCCAGCAGCAGAAGAAAGGGGAAATTCGAGCAGTACTTC
CASSRRKGKFEQYF
>NA|few|TRBJ2-5|TRBV27
TGTGCCAGCACCACACCACGGGAGACCCAGTACTTC
CASTTPRETQYF
>NA|NA|TRBJ1-2|TRBV24-1
TGTGCCACCAGTGATGTGGCAGGGTACGGTGGCTACACCTTC
CATSDVAGYGGYTF
>NA|NA|TRBJ1-2|TRBV7-9
TGTGCCAGCAGCTCCGGGACCACTTCATCTGGCTACACCTTC
CASSSGTTSSGYTF
>TRBD1|NA|TRBJ1-4|TRBV5-1
TGCGCCAGCAGCTCCGGGACAGGGGGGAATGAAAAACTGTTTTTT
CASSSGTGGNEKLFF
>NA|few|TRBJ1-2|TRBV5-1
TGCGCCAGCAGCACATCAGGGGCGGTTTACTATGGCTACACCTTC
CASSTSGAVYYGYTF
>NA|NA|TRBJ2-3|TRBV9
TGTGCCAGCAGCGAAGGGGGGAGCACAGATACGCAGTATTTT
CASSEGGSTDTQYF
>TRBD1|NA|TRBJ1-1|TRBV10-3
TGTGCCATCAGTGAGCCTACGACAGGGGGAGGGACTGAAGCTTTCTTT
CAISEPTTGGGTEAFF
>NA|NA|TRBJ1-2|TRBV7-2
TGTGCCAGCAGCTCAAACGGACCGTTGGAGGGTGGCTACACCTTC
CASSSNGPLEGGYTF
>NA|NA|TRBJ1-2|TRBV6-6
TGTGCCAGCAGTTACGCGGGCAGTCTTACCTATGGCTACACCTTC
CASSYAGSLTYGYTF
>NA|NA|TRBJ2-1|TRBV27
TGTGCCAGCAGTCTTAGTATATACAATGAGCAGTTCTTC
CASSLSIYNEQFF
>NA|NA|TRBJ1-1|TRBV12-3/TRBV12-4
TGTGCCAGCAGTTTTAACCGGAACACTGAAGCTTTCTTT
CASSFNRNTEAFF
>NA|NA|TRBJ1-5|TRBV5-1
TGCGCCAGCAGCGAGGGTACCCAGTTTTCGGGCAATCAGCCCCAGCATTTT
CASSEGTQFSGNQPQHF
>NA|NA|TRBJ1-4|TRBV12-3/TRBV12-4
TGTGCCAGCAGCCCTAAGGCTTCAGTGGGAAATGAAAAACTGTTTTTT
CASSPKASVGNEKLFF
>NA|few|TRBJ1-1|TRBV7-2
TGTGCCAGCAGCTCCCTTGGGGTGAACACTGAAGCTTTCTTT
CASSSLGVNTEAFF
>NA|once|TRBJ1-2|TRBV20-1
TGCAGTGCTAGAGATCCGGGACGGGGGAACTATGGCTACACCTTC
CSARDPGRGNYGYTF
>NA|NA|TRBJ2-1|TRBV7-9
TGTGCCAGCAGCCCGGGCCCCGGGGCCACCAGTTACAATGAGCAGTTCTTC
CASSPGPGATSYNEQFF
>TRBD1|once|TRBJ2-2|TRBV7-3
TGTGCCAGCAGCCAGGACAGGGGGCACGGCACCGGGGAGCTGTTTTTT
CASSQDRGHGTGELFF
>NA|NA|TRBJ1-6|TRBV11-2
TGTGCCAGCAGCTTACTTGTGGGGGATTCACCCCTCCACTTT
CASSLLVGDSPLHF
>TRBD1|NA|TRBJ2-7|TRBV6-2/TRBV6-3
TGTGCCAGCAGTTACGTCTACCGGGACAGCCAGTTGCGCGAGCAGTACTTC
CASSYVYRDSQLREQYF
>NA|few|TRBJ2-1|TRBV4-3
TGCGCCAGCAGCCAAGATCCCCCGGTTTTGAATGAGCAGTTCTTC
CASSQDPPVLNEQFF
>NA|few|TRBJ1-2|TRBV4-3
TGCGCCAGCAGCCAAGAGAGGGTGTCCTATGGCTACACCTTC
CASSQERVSYGYTF
>TRBD2|NA|TRBJ2-1|TRBV4-2
TGTGCCAGCAGCCCCCCGGATACTAGCGGGTTAAATGAGCAGTTCTTC
CASSPPDTSGLNEQFF
>NA|few|TRBJ2-7|TRBV27
TGTGCCAGCAGTTTATCCTTTACAGGAAGTTACGAGCAGTACTTC
CASSLSFTGSYEQYF
>NA|NA|TRBJ2-6|TRBV27
TGTGCCAGCAGTTTATCCAGGGATGGGGCCAACGTCCTGACTTTC
CASSLSRDGANVLTF
>NA|few|TRBJ2-7|TRBV14
TGTGCCAGCAGCAGGTTAGGGAGCGGTATCTCCTACGAGCAGTACTTC
CASSRLGSGISYEQYF
>NA|NA|TRBJ2-4|TRBV28
TGTGCCAGCAGGGGTGCGGTGGACATTCAGTACTTC
CASRGAVDIQYF
>NA|NA|TRBJ1-1|TRBV29-1
TGCAGCGTTCGCTGGATGGGTACTGAAGCTTTCTTT
CSVRWMGTEAFF
>TRBD1|many|TRBJ2-7|TRBV4-2
TGTGCCAGCAGCCCGGGACAGGGCACCTACGAGCAGTACTTC
CASSPGQGTYEQYF
>NA|NA|TRBJ2-3|TRBV11-2
TGTGCCAGCAGCTTAGAACTGAGCGGCCCAACGACGGATACGCAGTATTTT
CASSLELSGPTTDTQYF
>NA|NA|TRBJ1-1|TRBV15
TGTGCCACCAGCAGAGATGGGCACACTGAAGCTTTCTTT
CATSRDGHTEAFF
>NA|NA|TRBJ1-2|TRBV24-1
TGTGCCACCAGTGACCCCTCCGGGACCGTTGGAGGCTACACCTTC
CATSDPSGTVGGYTF
>NA|once|TRBJ1-1|TRBV25-1
TGTGCCAGCAGTGAATGGGGGGTCGCTGAAGCTTTCTTT
CASSEWGVAEAFF
>NA|NA|TRBJ2-7|TRBV5-1
TGCGCCAGCAGCTTGGGGGACTCGCACTACGAGCAGTACTTC
CASSLGDSHYEQYF
>TRBD1|NA|TRBJ1-2|TRBV9
TGTGCCAGCAGCGTAGAAGAGGACAGGCCTACTAGGCAGTATGGCTACACCTTC
CASSVEEDRPTRQYGYTF
>NA|few|TRBJ1-2|TRBV2
TGTGCCAGCAGCCTCCGGGCAACCAGCTATGGCTACACCTTC
CASSLRATSYGYTF
>NA|NA|TRBJ1-2|TRBV29-1
TGCAGCGTTGAGACTACAGGGAGCTATGGCTACACCTTC
CSVETTGSYGYTF
>TRBD2|NA|TRBJ2-2|TRBV6-5
TGTGCCAGCAGTTACGTGGTAGCGGGGGGGCAAACCGGGGAGCTGTTTTTT
CASSYVVAGGQTGELFF
>NA|NA|TRBJ2-2|TRBV28
TGTGCCAGCAGTTTCCCCCCACGTGGGTCTAAGAACACCGGGGAGCTGTTTTTT
CASSFPPRGSKNTGELFF